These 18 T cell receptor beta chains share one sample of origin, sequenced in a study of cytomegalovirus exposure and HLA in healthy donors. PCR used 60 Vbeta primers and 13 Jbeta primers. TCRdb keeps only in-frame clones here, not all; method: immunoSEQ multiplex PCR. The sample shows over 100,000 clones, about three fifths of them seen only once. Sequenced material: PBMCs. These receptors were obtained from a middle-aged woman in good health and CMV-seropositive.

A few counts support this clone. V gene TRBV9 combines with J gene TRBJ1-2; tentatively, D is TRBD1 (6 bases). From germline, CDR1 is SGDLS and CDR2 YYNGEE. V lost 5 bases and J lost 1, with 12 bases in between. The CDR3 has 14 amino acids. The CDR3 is CASRVSDSNYGYTF. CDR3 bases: TGTGCCAGCAGGGTCTCGGACAGTAACTATGGCTACACCTTC.

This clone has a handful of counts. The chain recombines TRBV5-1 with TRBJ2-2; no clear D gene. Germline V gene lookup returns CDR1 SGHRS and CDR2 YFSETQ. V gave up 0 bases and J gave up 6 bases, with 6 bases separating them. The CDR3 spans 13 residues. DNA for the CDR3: TGCGCCAGCAGCTTGGGTACTGCCGGGGAGCTGTTTTTT. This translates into CASSLGTAGELFF. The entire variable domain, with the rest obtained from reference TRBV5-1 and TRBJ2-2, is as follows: KAGVTQTPRYLIKTRGQQVTLSCSPISGHRSVSWYQQTPGQGLQFLFEYFSETQRNKGNFPGRFSGRQFSNSRSEMNVSTLELGDSALYLCASSLGTAGELFFGEGSRLTVL.

For the CDR3, the DNA is TGTGCCAGCAGTGTTCCGGGACAGGGGGGTTACGAGCAGTACTTC. Its translation: CASSVPGQGGYEQYF. V is TRBV6-5 and J is TRBJ2-7, with 11 bases aligning to TRBD1. Germline V gives CDR1 MNHEY, CDR2 SVGAGI. The V and J ends lost 5 bases and 4 bases, in that order; junction bases with no gene match: 7. The CDR3 contains 15 residues.

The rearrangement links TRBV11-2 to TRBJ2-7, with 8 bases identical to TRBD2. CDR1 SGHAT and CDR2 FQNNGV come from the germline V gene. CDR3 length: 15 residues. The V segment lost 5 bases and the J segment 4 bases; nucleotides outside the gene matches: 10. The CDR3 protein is CASSRSGTSVYEQYF. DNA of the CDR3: TGTGCCAGCAGCCGCTCAGGGACTAGTGTATACGAGCAGTACTTC.

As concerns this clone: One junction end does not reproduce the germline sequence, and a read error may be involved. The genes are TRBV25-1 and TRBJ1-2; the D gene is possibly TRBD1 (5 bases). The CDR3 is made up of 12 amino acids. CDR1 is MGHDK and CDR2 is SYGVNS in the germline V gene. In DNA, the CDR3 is TGTGCCAGCAGTGAAGGGGGGGATGGCTACCCCTTC. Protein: CASSEGGDGYPF.

Written as DNA, the CDR3 is TGTGCCAGCAGCTCCGACCCGACAGGCCACTACGAGCAGTACTTC. It specifies CASSSDPTGHYEQYF. The chain combines TRBV7-9 with TRBJ2-7, with D perhaps TRBD1 (6 bases). V dropped 4 bases and J dropped 3 bases, with 16 bases sitting between them. The germline V gene encodes CDR1 SEHNR and CDR2 FQNEAQ (reference sequence). The CDR3 has 15 amino acids.

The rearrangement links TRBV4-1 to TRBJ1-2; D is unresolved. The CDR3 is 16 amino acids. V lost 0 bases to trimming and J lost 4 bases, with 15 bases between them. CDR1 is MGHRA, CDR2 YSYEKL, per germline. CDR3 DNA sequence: TGCGCCAGCAGCCAAGATCCCGCTCAGACACTCTATGGCTACACCTTC. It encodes CASSQDPAQTLYGYTF.

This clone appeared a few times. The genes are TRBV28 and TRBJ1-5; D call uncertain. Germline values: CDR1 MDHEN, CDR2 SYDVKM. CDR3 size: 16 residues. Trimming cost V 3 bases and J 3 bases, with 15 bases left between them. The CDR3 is CASSFRRRGNNQPQHF. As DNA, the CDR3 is TGTGCCAGCAGTTTTCGTCGGCGGGGAAACAATCAGCCCCAGCATTTT.

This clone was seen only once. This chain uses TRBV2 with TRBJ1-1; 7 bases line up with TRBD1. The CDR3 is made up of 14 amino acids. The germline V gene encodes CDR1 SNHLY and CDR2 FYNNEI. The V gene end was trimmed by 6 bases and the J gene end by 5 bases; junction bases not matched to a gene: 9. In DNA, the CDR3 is TGTGCCAGCAGGATTCCGACAGGGCTGACTGAAGCTTTCTTT. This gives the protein CASRIPTGLTEAFF.

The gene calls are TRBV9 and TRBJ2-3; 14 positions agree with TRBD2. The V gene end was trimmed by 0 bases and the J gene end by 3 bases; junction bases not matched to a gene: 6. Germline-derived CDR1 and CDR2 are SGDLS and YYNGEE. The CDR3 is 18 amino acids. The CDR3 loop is CASSVAVTSGGATDTQYF. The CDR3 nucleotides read TGTGCCAGCAGCGTAGCTGTGACTAGCGGGGGGGCAACAGATACGCAGTATTTT.

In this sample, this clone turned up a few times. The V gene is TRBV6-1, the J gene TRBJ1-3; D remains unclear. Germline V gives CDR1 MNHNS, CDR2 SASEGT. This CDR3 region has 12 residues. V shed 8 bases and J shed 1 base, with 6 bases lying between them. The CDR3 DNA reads TGTGCCAGCCTAGAGTCTGGAAACACCATATATTTT. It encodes CASLESGNTIYF.

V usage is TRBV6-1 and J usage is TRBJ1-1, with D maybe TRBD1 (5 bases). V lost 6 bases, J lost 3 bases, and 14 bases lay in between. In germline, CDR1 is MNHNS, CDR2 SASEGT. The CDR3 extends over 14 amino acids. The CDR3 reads CASSLSAGDTEAFF. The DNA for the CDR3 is TGTGCCAGCAGCCTCTCAGCGGGGGACACTGAAGCTTTCTTT.

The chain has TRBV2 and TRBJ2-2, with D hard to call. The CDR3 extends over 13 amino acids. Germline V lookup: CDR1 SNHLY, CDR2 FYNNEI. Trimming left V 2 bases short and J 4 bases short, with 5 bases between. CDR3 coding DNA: TGTGCCAGCAGTGAACTCAGCACCGGGGAGCTGTTTTTT. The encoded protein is CASSELSTGELFF.

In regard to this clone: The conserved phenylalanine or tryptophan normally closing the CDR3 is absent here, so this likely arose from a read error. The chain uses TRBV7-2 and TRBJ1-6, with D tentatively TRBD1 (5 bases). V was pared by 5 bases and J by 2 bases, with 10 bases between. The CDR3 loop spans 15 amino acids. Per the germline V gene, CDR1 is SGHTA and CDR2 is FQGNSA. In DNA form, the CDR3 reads TGTGCCAGCAGCACCTCGACAGCCTATAATTCACCCCTCCACCTT. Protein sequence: CASSTSTAYNSPLHL.

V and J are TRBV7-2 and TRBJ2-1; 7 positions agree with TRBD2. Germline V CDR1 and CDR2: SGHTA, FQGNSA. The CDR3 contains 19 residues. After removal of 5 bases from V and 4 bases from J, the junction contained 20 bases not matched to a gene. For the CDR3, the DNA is TGTGCCAGCAGCCCTCCCGCCCTAGCGGACACTTCTCGGTACAATGAGCAGTTCTTC. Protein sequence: CASSPPALADTSRYNEQFF.

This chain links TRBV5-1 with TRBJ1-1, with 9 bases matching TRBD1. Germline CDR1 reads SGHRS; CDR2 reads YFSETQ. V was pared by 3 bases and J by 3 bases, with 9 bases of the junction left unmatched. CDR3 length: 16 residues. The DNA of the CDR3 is TGCGCCAGCAGCTCCGCTCCCCGGGACAGGGACACTGAAGCTTTCTTT. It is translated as CASSSAPRDRDTEAFF.

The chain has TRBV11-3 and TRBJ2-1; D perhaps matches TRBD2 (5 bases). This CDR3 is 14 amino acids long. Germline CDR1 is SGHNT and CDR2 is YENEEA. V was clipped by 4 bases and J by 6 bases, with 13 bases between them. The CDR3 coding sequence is TGTGCCAGCAGCTCCAAGCGGAATTCCAATGAGCAGTTCTTC. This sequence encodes CASSSKRNSNEQFF.

The CDR3 bases are TGCAGCGGGGACAGGGGAGCGACTGAAGCTTTCTTT. Translated: CSGDRGATEAFF. The chain is built from TRBV29-1 and TRBJ1-1, with 10 bases that match TRBD1. This CDR3 comprises 12 residues. Germline CDR1 reads SQVTM; CDR2 reads ANQGSEA. The J segment lost 5 bases and the V segment lost 7 bases, leaving 4 bases of the junction unmatched. The full variable domain, with the rest looked up from reference TRBV29-1 and TRBJ1-1, is SAVISQKPSRDICQRGTSLTIQCQVDSQVTMMFWYRQQPGQSLTLIATANQGSEATYESGFVIDKFPISRPNLTFSTLTVSNMSPEDSSIYLCSGDRGATEAFFGQGTRLTVV.